Included here is one T cell receptor beta chain sequence, with context. The antigen is not known. TCRdb re-called the reads with MiXCR, one entry per CDR3 protein. The table shows about 890,000 distinct CDR3 sequences, with around 32% occurring only once. These data originate in a study of T cell repertoires in cytomegalovirus infection. This specimen was cultured CD8+ T cells from PBMCs, taken from culture after CMV antigen stimulation. This TCR was sampled from a human donor in good health (CMV status not recorded). Some clones in this sample may be carry-over from other donors' samples.

CDR3 DNA sequence: TGTGCCACCAGTGAGACAGGGGACAACACCGGGGAGCTGTTTTTT. Protein product: CATSETGDNTGELFF. This sequence joins TRBV24-1 and TRBJ2-2; 8 bases are shared with TRBD1. This CDR3 region has 15 residues. Germline CDR1 reads KGHDR; CDR2 reads SFDVKD. J was trimmed by 2 bases and V by 4 bases; bases with no gene match: 2.